This TCR beta chain was captured by sequencing in a study of PD-L1 blockade in urothelial cancer. Across the study: Beginning in about 2014, patients received atezolizumab, given as 1,200 mg intravenously every 3 weeks. A median blood sample held approximately 140,000 T cells and tens of thousands of unique TCRs. Timepoints chosen for blood analysis were 3 weeks (second dose) and 6 weeks after treatment start.

The study, taken as a whole, reports: Stronger expansion of tumor-associated clones in blood at 3 weeks distinguished durable-benefit patients.

This CDR3 is 14 amino acids long. V lost 2 bases, J lost 5 bases, and 12 bases lay in between. Per germline, CDR1 SGHTA and CDR2 FQGTGA. Sample time point: pretreatment peripheral blood. Using immunoSEQ multiplex PCR, the repertoire was profiled, and TCRdb retains in-frame clones only, with some absent. The sample comprises some 66,000 clones, around 86% of which are singletons, and under 15% rests with the top ten. As regards this clone: The target antigen is unknown.

This sequence was found in a man aged 55 to 70 with urothelial cancer. J is TRBJ2-5 and V is TRBV7-3; maybe TRBD2 (7 bases). The sequencing used PBMCs, collected around atezolizumab (anti-PD-L1) treatment. This chain's CDR3 is CASSLGGAGETQYF. CDR3 sequence (DNA): TGTGCCAGCAGCTTAGGGGGGGCCGGGGAGACCCAGTACTTC.